The 10 T cell receptor beta chains below come from one sample, sequenced in a study of blood T cell repertoires in COVID-19. Here immunoSEQ multiplex PCR was the method, and the copy in TCRdb shows in-frame clones only, minus some. The sample lists 380,000 or so clones, around nine tenths occurring once. Specimen: PBMCs or T cells enriched from blood (not recorded which). These TCRs come from a woman aged 25 to 39 with acute COVID-19.

This chain connects TRBV7-7 to TRBJ2-2, with D hard to call. With 3 bases removed from V and 3 bases from J, the gap between germline ends came to 8 bases. Looked up from germline, CDR1 is SSHAT and CDR2 is FNYEAQ (reference sequence). This CDR3 region has 14 residues. Here the CDR3 reads CASSFVPDTGELFF. The CDR3 DNA reads as TGTGCCAGCAGCTTCGTTCCAGACACCGGGGAGCTGTTTTTT.

The gene calls are TRBV5-1 and TRBJ2-3, with 7 positions matching TRBD2. This CDR3 comprises 15 residues. CDR1 is SGHRS and CDR2 is YFSETQ in the germline V gene. V gave up 4 bases and J gave up 4 bases; unmatched junction bases: 9. The CDR3 sequence is CASSDGPSGPDTQYF. The CDR3 DNA reads TGCGCCAGCAGCGATGGTCCTAGCGGACCAGATACGCAGTATTTT. The whole variable domain, remainder taken from reference TRBV5-1 and TRBJ2-3, is KAGVTQTPRYLIKTRGQQVTLSCSPISGHRSVSWYQQTPGQGLQFLFEYFSETQRNKGNFPGRFSGRQFSNSRSEMNVSTLELGDSALYLCASSDGPSGPDTQYFGPGTRLTVL.

V and J are TRBV10-3 and TRBJ1-1, with a possible D match to TRBD1 (6 bases). Germline V lookup: CDR1 ENHRY, CDR2 SYGVKD. This CDR3 region has 13 residues. Trimming shortened V by 6 bases and J by 2 bases, and 10 bases separated the two germline ends. The CDR3 bases are TGTGCCATCAGCTCACAGGGCAACACTGAAGCTTTCTTT. This encodes CAISSQGNTEAFF.

The chain joins TRBV5-1 to TRBJ2-7; D is possibly TRBD1 (6 bases). The V end lost 4 bases, the J end lost 4 bases, and 15 bases lay between the germline ends. The CDR3 length is 14 residues. Germline assignment: CDR1 SGHRS and CDR2 YFSETQ. This CDR3 reads CASSIRGFGYEQYF. As DNA, the CDR3 is TGCGCCAGCAGCATAAGGGGGTTTGGGTACGAGCAGTACTTC.

The V call is TRBV7-3, the J call TRBJ2-1, with 7 nucleotides matching TRBD1. Per the germline V gene, CDR1 is SGHTA and CDR2 is FQGTGA. The CDR3 contains 13 residues. Trimming at V came to 4 bases and at J to 7 bases, leaving 4 bases not matched to a gene. CDR3 DNA sequence: TGTGCCAGCAGCTCAGACAGGGCGAATGAGCAGTTCTTC. Its translation is CASSSDRANEQFF.

This chain joins TRBV7-9 and TRBJ1-2; TRBD1 might be the D (5 bases). CDR3 length: 18 residues. Looked up from germline, CDR1 is SEHNR and CDR2 is FQNEAQ (reference sequence). Trimming removed 0 bases at V and 2 bases at J, with 19 bases between. The CDR3 sequence: CASSLAESRGAGNYGYTF. The CDR3 DNA sequence: TGTGCCAGCAGCTTAGCGGAATCTAGGGGCGCCGGAAACTATGGCTACACCTTC.

The chain employs TRBV9 and TRBJ2-3; D gene uncertain. The germline gives CDR1 SGDLS, CDR2 YYNGEE. This CDR3 comprises 13 residues. Trimming left V 4 bases short and J 6 bases short, with 12 bases between. CDR3 residues: CASSLGRVDTQYF. In nucleotides, the CDR3 is TGTGCCAGCAGCTTAGGACGGGTGGATACGCAGTATTTT. Based on the CDR3 plus reference TRBV9 and TRBJ2-3, the full variable domain is DSGVTQTPKHLITATGQRVTLRCSPRSGDLSVYWYQQSLDQGLQFLIQYYNGEERAKGNILERFSAQQFPDLHSELNLSSLELGDSALYFCASSLGRVDTQYFGPGTRLTVL.

This clone was observed a few times. V usage is TRBV5-1 and J usage is TRBJ1-2, with D unresolved. Deletions cut 0 bases from V and 2 bases from J, with 8 bases between. The CDR3 totals 14 residues. The germline V gene has CDR1 SGHRS and CDR2 YFSETQ. CDR3 coding DNA: TGCGCCAGCAGCTTGGAGGTAGCCAACTATGGCTACACCTTC. Its protein is CASSLEVANYGYTF.

The rearrangement joins TRBV20-1 to TRBJ2-1; D is undetermined. In germline, CDR1 is DFQATT, CDR2 SNEGSKA (reference sequence). There are 11 residues in the CDR3. V was clipped by 4 bases and J by 8 bases, with 9 bases between them. CDR3 sequence reads: CSANNEYEQFF. The DNA of the CDR3 is TGCAGTGCTAATAATGAGTATGAGCAGTTCTTC.

The chain has TRBV27 and TRBJ2-7, with D tentatively TRBD1 (6 bases). The CDR3 runs 15 residues. Germline CDR1 reads MNHEY; CDR2 reads SMNVEV (reference sequence). V shed 6 bases and J shed 0 bases, with 15 bases lying between them. The CDR3 bases are TGTGCCAGCAGCCATTCGGACAGCAACTCCTACGAGCAGTACTTC. Translating it yields CASSHSDSNSYEQYF.